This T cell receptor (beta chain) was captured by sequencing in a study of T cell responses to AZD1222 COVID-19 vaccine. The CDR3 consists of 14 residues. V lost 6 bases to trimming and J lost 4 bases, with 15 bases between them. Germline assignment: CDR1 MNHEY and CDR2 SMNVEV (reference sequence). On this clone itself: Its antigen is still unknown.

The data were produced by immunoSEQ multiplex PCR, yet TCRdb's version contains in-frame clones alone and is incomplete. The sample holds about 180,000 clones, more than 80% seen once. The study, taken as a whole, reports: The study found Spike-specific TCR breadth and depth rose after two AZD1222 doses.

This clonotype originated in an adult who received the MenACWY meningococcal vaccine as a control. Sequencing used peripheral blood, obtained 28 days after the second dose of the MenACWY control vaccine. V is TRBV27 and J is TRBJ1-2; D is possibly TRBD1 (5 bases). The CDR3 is CASRVGGTLYGYTF. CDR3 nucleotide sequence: TGTGCCAGCAGAGTAGGAGGGACTCTCTATGGCTACACCTTC.